A selection of T cell receptor beta chains follows, all from one sample in a study of cytomegalovirus exposure and HLA in healthy donors. The protocol was immunoSEQ multiplex PCR, while the TCRdb copy is restricted to in-frame clones and leaves out a portion. Of 200,000 to 250,000 clones listed, under 70% are singletons. The sequencing sample was made of PBMCs. The receptors come from a man in his forties in good health and CMV-seropositive. Each CDR3 is given with its conserved first and last residue. A D gene is named only where the DNA matches it firmly. Rows give clone size only sometimes, using once, few, many, or a class for an expanded clone.

D gene,J gene,clone size,V gene,CDR3 protein
NA,TRBJ1-4,NA,TRBV9,CASSSPPLNEKLFF
TRBD1,TRBJ1-3,NA,TRBV28,CASSSSAGGGNTIYF
NA,TRBJ1-2,NA,TRBV13,CASSSDSPVGYTF
NA,TRBJ1-3,few,TRBV6-1,CASRWRGENTIYF
NA,TRBJ2-1,few,TRBV7-9,CASSLRGFPTNNEQFF
NA,TRBJ2-7,few,TRBV11-2,CASSLENAAYEQYF
TRBD1,TRBJ1-5,once,TRBV25-1,CASRMDRGRFGQPQHF
TRBD2,TRBJ2-3,NA,TRBV5-1,CASSLAGGSTDTQYF
NA,TRBJ1-4,NA,TRBV4-1,CASSQDVGGREKLFF
NA,TRBJ2-3,NA,TRBV5-4,CASNKGASGSADTQYF
NA,TRBJ1-5,NA,TRBV15,CATSSPYSNQPQHF
NA,TRBJ2-1,NA,TRBV7-5,CARRPGLAGFYNEQFF
TRBD2,TRBJ2-7,few,TRBV5-6,CASSEAGGGSYEQYF
TRBD1,TRBJ1-5,few,TRBV19,CASSITGEGNQPQHF
TRBD2,TRBJ2-1,NA,TRBV5-1,CASSLVGTSGGRSYNEQFF
NA,TRBJ2-1,few,TRBV18,CASSPNHRDNEQFF
NA,TRBJ2-3,few,TRBV27,CASSFTASGGVLAGTDTQYF
NA,TRBJ2-1,NA,TRBV5-1,CASSLGQSSYNEQFF